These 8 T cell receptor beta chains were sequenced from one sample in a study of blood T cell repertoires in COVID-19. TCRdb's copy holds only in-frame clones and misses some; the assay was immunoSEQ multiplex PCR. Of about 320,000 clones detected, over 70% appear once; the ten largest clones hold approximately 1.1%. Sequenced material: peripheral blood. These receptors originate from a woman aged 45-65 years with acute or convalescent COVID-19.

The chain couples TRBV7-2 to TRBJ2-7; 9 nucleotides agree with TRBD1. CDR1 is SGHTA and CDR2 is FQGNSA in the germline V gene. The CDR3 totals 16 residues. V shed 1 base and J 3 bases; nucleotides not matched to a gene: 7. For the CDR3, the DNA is TGTGCCAGCAGCTTAGTCCCTGGGACAGGGATCTACGAGCAGTACGTC. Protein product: CASSLVPGTGIYEQYV.

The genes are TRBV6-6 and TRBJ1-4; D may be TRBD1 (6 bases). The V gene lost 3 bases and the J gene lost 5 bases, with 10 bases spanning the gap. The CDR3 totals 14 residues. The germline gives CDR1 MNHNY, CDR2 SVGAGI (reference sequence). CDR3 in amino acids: CASSYGQYNEKLFF. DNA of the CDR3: TGTGCCAGCAGTTATGGACAGTACAATGAAAAACTGTTTTTT.

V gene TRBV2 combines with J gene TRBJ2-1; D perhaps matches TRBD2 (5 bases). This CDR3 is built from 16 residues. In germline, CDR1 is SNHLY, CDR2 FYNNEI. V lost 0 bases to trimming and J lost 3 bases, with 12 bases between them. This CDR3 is CASSEALPRDYNEQFF. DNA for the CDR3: TGTGCCAGCAGTGAAGCCCTACCCCGGGACTACAATGAGCAGTTCTTC.

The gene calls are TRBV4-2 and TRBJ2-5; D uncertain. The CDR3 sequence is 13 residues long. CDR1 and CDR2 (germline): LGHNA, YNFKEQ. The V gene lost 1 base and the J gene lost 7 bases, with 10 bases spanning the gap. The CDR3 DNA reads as TGTGCCAGCAGCCAAGTGGGCCAGGCGACCCAGTACTTC. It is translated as CASSQVGQATQYF.

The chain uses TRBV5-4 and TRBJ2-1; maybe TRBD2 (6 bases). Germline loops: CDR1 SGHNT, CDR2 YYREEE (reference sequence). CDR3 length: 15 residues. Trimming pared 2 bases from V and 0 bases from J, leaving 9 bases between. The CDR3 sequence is CASSFSGGSYNEQFF. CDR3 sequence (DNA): TGTGCCAGCAGCTTTTCCGGGGGCTCCTACAATGAGCAGTTCTTC.

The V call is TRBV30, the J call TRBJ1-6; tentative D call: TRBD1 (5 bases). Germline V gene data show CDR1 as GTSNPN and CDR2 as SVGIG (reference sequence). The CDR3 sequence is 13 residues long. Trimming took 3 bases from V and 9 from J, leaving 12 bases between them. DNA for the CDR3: TGTGCCTGGAGGCGGGGCCAGGGTTCACCCCTCCACTTT. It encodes CAWRRGQGSPLHF.

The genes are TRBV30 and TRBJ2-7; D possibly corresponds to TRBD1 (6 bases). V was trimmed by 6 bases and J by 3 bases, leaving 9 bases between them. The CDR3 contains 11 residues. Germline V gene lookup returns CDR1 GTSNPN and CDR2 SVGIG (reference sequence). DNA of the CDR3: TGTGCCTGCGGGACAAACTACGAGCAGTACTTC. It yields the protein CACGTNYEQYF. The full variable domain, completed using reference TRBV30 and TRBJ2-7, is SQTIHQWPATLVQPVGSPLSLECTVEGTSNPNLYWYRQAAGRGLQLLFYSVGIGQISSEVPQNLSASRPQDRQFILSSKKLLLSDSGFYLCACGTNYEQYFGPGTRLTVT.

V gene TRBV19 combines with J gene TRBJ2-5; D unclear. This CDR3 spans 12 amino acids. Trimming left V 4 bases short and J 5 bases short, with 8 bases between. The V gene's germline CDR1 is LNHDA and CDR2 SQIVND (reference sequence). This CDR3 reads CASSTLSETQYF. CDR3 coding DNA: TGTGCCAGTAGTACACTTTCCGAGACCCAGTACTTC.